This TCR beta chain was recorded in a study of cytomegalovirus exposure and HLA in healthy donors. Study-wide results and limits: An analysis was carried out later, and it reportedly showed fewer N-insertions in an Asian-associated ancestry cluster than the approximately 700-donor mean. Later analysis suggested links between common viral pathogens and several top significant clusters. Later genetic work tied a missense DCLRE1C variant to beta-chain V and J trimming. Most TCR sequences were rare, but some public TCRs occurred in many donors.

This clone was counted only a few times. As yet, its antigen is unknown. 13 Jbeta primers and 60 Vbeta primers were used for the PCR. Assay used: immunoSEQ multiplex PCR; TCRdb lists only in-frame clones, some missing. The repertoire includes 25,000 to 40,000 clones, 35% to 55% of them detected once, and 1.5% to 2.5% sits in the top ten. CDR1 SGHTA and CDR2 FQGNSA come from the germline V gene. The CDR3 length is 16 residues. Between the trimmed V and J ends, which lost 7 bases and 6 bases, there was a span of 24 bases. Material: PBMCs. The chain carries TRBV7-2 and TRBJ1-2, with D possibly TRBD1 on 5 matching bases. The TCR sequence derives from a woman in her forties or fifties in good health and CMV-seronegative. The CDR3 loop reads CASTDGAGPQGDGYTF. DNA of the CDR3: TGTGCCAGCACCGACGGAGCCGGGCCCCAAGGGGATGGCTACACCTTC.